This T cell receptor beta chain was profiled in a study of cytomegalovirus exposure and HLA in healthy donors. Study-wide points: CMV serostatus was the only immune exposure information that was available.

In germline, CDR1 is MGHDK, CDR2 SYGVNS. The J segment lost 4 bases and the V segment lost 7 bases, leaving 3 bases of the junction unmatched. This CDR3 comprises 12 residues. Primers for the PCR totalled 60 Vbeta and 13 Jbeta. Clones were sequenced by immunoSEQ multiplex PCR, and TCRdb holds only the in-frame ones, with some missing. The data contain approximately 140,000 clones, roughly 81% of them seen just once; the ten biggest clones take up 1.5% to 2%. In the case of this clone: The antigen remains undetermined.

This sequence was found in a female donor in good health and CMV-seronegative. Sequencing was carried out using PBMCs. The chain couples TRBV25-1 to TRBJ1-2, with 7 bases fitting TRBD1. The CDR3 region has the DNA TGTGCCAGCAACCGGGACAGCTATGGCTACACCTTC. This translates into CASNRDSYGYTF.